This TCR beta chain was sequenced for a study of cytomegalovirus exposure and HLA in healthy donors. Overall study context: The 120 validation repertoires matched the 650 to 850 first-cohort repertoires in platform, a later analysis reported.

In germline, CDR1 is LNHDA, CDR2 SQIVND (reference sequence). The CDR3 has 13 residues. Trimming left V 7 bases short and J 5 bases short, with 13 bases between. Clones were read by immunoSEQ multiplex PCR, and TCRdb kept only the in-frame ones, dropping some. The data show some 190,000 clones, more than 75% seen once. Separate from the approximately 730-subject first cohort, the roughly 120-subject validation cohort was the one that the donors belonged to. The origin of this receptor is a man aged 25-45 years in good health and CMV-seropositive. V and J are TRBV19 and TRBJ2-3; D gene uncertain. Sequenced: PBMCs. The CDR3 reads CASTPSNLDTQYF. For the CDR3, the DNA is TGTGCCAGTACCCCTTCCAACTTAGATACGCAGTATTTT.